These 6 T cell receptor beta chains were all obtained from the same sample, sequenced in a study of T cell responses to AZD1222 COVID-19 vaccine. Sequenced by immunoSEQ multiplex PCR; TCRdb stores in-frame clones only, minus some. The repertoire has about 200,000 clones, 85% to 95% of them found once; the top ten carry over 1%. Sequenced here: peripheral blood, sampled on day 0 of AZD1222 vaccination. All receptors derive from an adult in good health.

V usage is TRBV6-5 and J usage is TRBJ2-1; the match to TRBD1 covers 7 bases. The germline CDR1 and CDR2 sequences are MNHEY and SVGAGI. V shed 6 bases and J 6 bases; nucleotides not matched to a gene: 11. This CDR3 has 15 amino acids. As DNA, the CDR3 is TGTGCCAGCAGCCGCGAGCAGGACAGGACCAATGAGCAGTTCTTC. Its translation is CASSREQDRTNEQFF.

V gene TRBV29-1 combines with J gene TRBJ1-3; D is unclear. The V and J ends lost 6 bases and 4 bases respectively, with 16 bases between them. The CDR3 runs 14 residues. Per germline, CDR1 SQVTM and CDR2 ANQGSEA. CDR3: CSVIAPGGGNTIYF. CDR3 nucleotides: TGCAGCGTAATCGCCCCGGGAGGGGGAAACACCATATATTTT.

The J gene is TRBJ1-3, the V gene TRBV6-5; D uncertain. From germline, CDR1 is MNHEY and CDR2 SVGAGI. Trimming shortened V by 0 bases and J by 4 bases, and 13 bases separated the two germline ends. The CDR3 length is 16 residues. In nucleotides, the CDR3 is TGTGCCAGCAGTTACTCCAGTCGGACCCTAGGAAACACCATATATTTT. Translation gives CASSYSSRTLGNTIYF.

The V and J genes are TRBV27 and TRBJ1-3; D not resolved. With 6 bases removed from V and 0 bases from J, the gap between germline ends came to 9 bases. This CDR3 is 14 amino acids long. Per the germline V gene, CDR1 is MNHEY and CDR2 is SMNVEV (reference sequence). CDR3 amino acids: CASRTTSSGNTIYF. The DNA of the CDR3 is TGTGCCAGCAGGACCACGAGCTCTGGAAACACCATATATTTT.

The V call is TRBV6-5, the J call TRBJ1-1, with TRBD1 identical over 7 bases. The J segment lost 4 bases and the V segment lost 7 bases, leaving 3 bases of the junction unmatched. CDR1 MNHEY and CDR2 SVGAGI come from the germline V gene. The CDR3 consists of 12 residues. The CDR3, as DNA: TGTGCCAGCAACCAGGGGGGCACTGAAGCTTTCTTT. Its translation: CASNQGGTEAFF.

The chain joins TRBV4-3 to TRBJ1-3; D possibly corresponds to TRBD1 (5 bases). Germline values: CDR1 LGHNA, CDR2 YSLEER. The CDR3 totals 15 residues. Between the trimmed V and J ends, which lost 1 base and 7 bases, there was a span of 14 bases. As DNA, the CDR3 is TGCGCCAGCAGCCAAGCTAGGGGATGGGGGAACACCATATATTTT. Translation: CASSQARGWGNTIYF.